This T cell receptor beta chain was retrieved from a study of breast tumors, draining lymph nodes, adjacent tissues. Ten or more counts support this clonotype. Trimming took 4 bases from V and 10 from J, leaving 20 bases between them. This CDR3 contains 14 residues. Germline CDR1 reads SGHDT; CDR2 reads YYEEEE. Breast cancer patients provided tissue from their axillary draining lymph nodes. MiXCR, run by TCRdb on the multiplex PCR reads, gives a single entry per CDR3 protein. The repertoire holds over 150,000 distinct CDR3 sequences, with 30% to 40% as singletons. Sequences were obtained from axillary lymph node tissue. V and J are TRBV5-6 and TRBJ1-2, with a tentative D call TRBD1 (6 bases). The TCR comes from a female donor with breast cancer. Some clones in this sample may be carry-over from other donors' samples. The CDR3 reads CASSRRGTFFDYTF. DNA for the CDR3: TGTGCCAGCAGCCGAAGGGGGACCTTTTTTGACTACACCTTC. Together with reference TRBV5-6 and TRBJ1-2, the CDR3 gives the full variable domain: DAGVTQSPTHLIKTRGQQVTLRCSPKSGHDTVSWYQQALGQGPQFIFQYYEEEERQRGNFPDRFSGHQFPNYSSELNVNALLLGDSALYLCASSRRGTFFDYTFGSGTRLTVV.